Detailed here is one T cell receptor beta chain. There is no known antigen for this receptor. One base away there is no much larger clone; base qualities are not given. In total, 600 or so healthy bone marrow donors made up the cohort. Cohort members were all nominally healthy when sampled, although unrecorded immune exposures were likely present. The donor was CMV seropositive and was included in the group of some 290 seropositive cohort members. A peripheral blood sample was provided by each donor, and peripheral blood mononuclear cells were used for TCR beta sequencing. Genomic DNA extraction from the blood cell samples was performed with the Qiagen DNeasy Blood Extraction Kit. The data derive from a study of cytomegalovirus exposure and HLA in healthy donors (dated by TCRdb to the late 2010s). Regarding the research as a whole: In an earlier analysis of some 610 of the donors, roughly 300 Gb of sequence data and 100 million or so unique TCR beta sequences from 180 million or so T cells were reported. Typing coverage differed by locus: A, B, C, DRB1 and DQB1 were typed in about 620-640 donors, DQA1 in around 500, DPA1 in roughly 590, and DPB1 in 472. Donor age, sex, ethnicity and CMV serostatus were compiled alongside the repertoire data. The study profiled the T cell repertoires of some 610 subjects by immunosequencing and related them to cytomegalovirus serostatus. Among several hundred genotyped donors of the cohort, an average of about 220,000 unique TCR beta nucleotide sequences was sequenced per donor, of which about 18% were non-productive. In a later analysis, previously published TCR beta repertoires from fewer than 750 donors were re-analyzed and high-resolution HLA genotyping was added so that TCR occurrence patterns could be studied. In addition to the first cohort of 500 to 850 subjects, a separate validation cohort of approximately 120 different subjects was used. A few DR-DQ haplotypes were handled as single units for association and clustering because linkage in the cohort was strong. HLA typing covered class I and class II loci at four-digit resolution. The study combined high-throughput TCR immunosequencing, statistical association of individual TCRs with disease status, and machine learning to predict cytomegalovirus infection status. In an earlier analysis of roughly 540 of the donors, high-throughput TCR beta sequencing was used to judge whether each TCR beta V gene segment behaved as functional or pseudogenic. The study aimed to test whether signatures of past pathogen exposure could be identified by cataloging public T cell receptors. In a later genetic analysis, genome-wide SNP genotypes for 398 of the 666 donors were used, and that subset was treated as a discovery cohort. Among the roughly 370 genotyped donors, around 81% belonged to the genetic ancestry cluster associated with self-reported Caucasian donors. The later analysis used no new phenotypic data to find candidate immune exposures, relying instead on TCR beta sequences and their occurrence across donors. Roughly 290 gigabases of sequencing data and 70 million to 95 million unique TCR sequences made up an early release that covered approximately 620 HLA-typed donors. Every repertoire in the discovery cohort had been generated on one and the same sequencing platform. On the study overall, not on this receptor specifically: The study listed around 160 TCR beta chains as associated with cytomegalovirus. Because HLA typing was unavailable for some donors at each locus, only the typed subset was used in association tests. Some IMGT-functional V segments, including TRBV6-2 and TRBV6-3, could not be told apart with the 87-base-pair reads, so those segments were excluded. According to a later analysis, parvovirus B19, influenza, CMV and Epstein-Barr virus appeared linked to several top co-occurrence clusters. In a later analysis, 16,951 TCR beta sequences were associated with specific HLA alleles at a false discovery rate of 0.05. In a later analysis, HLA-associated TCR beta chains showed more clonal expansion and lower generation probabilities than non-associated chains that were equally common. Assigning TCR associations to individual alleles was difficult when HLA alleles, especially DR and DQ, strongly co-occurred. A later genetic analysis associated a missense DCLRE1C variant with V-gene and J-gene trimming of TCR beta chains, and an independent cohort replicated the association. Sequencing depth was assumed to be roughly uniform across donors in the presence/absence analyses, though that assumption may not hold. In both the original and validation cohorts, the classifier was reported to diagnose cytomegalovirus status with high specificity and sensitivity. A further reported finding was that TCR beta sequences accurately predicted the HLA-A and HLA-B alleles for most subjects in the first cohort. Broadly in line with IMGT annotations, most TCR beta V segments showed up in productive rearrangements about 87% or about 30% of the time in an earlier analysis of 450 to 750 of the donors. In vitro tests confirmed that three of the cytomegalovirus-associated TCR beta chains recognize cytomegalovirus antigens. Compared with the roughly 670-donor mean, donors in an Asian-associated ancestry cluster had fewer N-insertions in productive TCRs, according to a later genetic analysis. For the cohort, immune exposure information was limited to CMV serostatus. Most CMV-associated TCR beta chains appeared to be HLA-restricted in a later analysis, and the HLA associations seemed to be driven largely by CMV exposure. Linkage disequilibrium might explain the correlated functional status among segregating V segments, but an unknown experimental factor could not be excluded. This cohort had only TCR beta chains sequenced, and the lack of alpha or paired-chain data limited which features could be detected. Approximately 16 rarely observed V segments, including chromosome 9 orphons, were excluded from the earlier analysis of approximately 500 of the donors because counts were too low. According to a later analysis, TCR association rates differed among HLA loci, with DRB1 alleles showing the most associated TCRs and HLA-C alleles showing the fewest. Most TCR sequences were observed very rarely across donors, whereas some public TCRs were present in many individuals. The sequencing pipeline was judged likely to have produced a cluster of highly shared sequence variants as a technical artifact. It was suggested by the authors that the approach could potentially be generalized to other disease states and immunological phenotypes.

V is shortened by 4 bases, J by 6 bases, and the region joining them spans 13 bases. The CDR3, cysteine through phenylalanine, is 13 amino acids long. The CDR3 DNA has 39 bases and is translated from base 1. For CDR1 and CDR2, the germline V gene lists LGHNA and YSLEER. Libraries were prepared through the immunoSEQ multiplex PCR assay. The multiplex PCR relied on a mix of 60 forward primers for TCR Vbeta segments and 13 reverse primers for TCR Jbeta segments. Amplification of the CDR3 region of rearranged TCR beta genes was performed with a multiplex PCR assay on genomic DNA. The Illumina HiSeq System was used to sequence the amplified TCR beta libraries as 87-base-pair reads. On the authors' methods: A later analysis counted approximately 76 million unique TCR beta chains across the 550 to 700 repertoires, and roughly 11 million of these chains were shared by at least two donors. Raw reads were error-corrected and collapsed into unique sequences by a nearest-neighbor algorithm in which closely related sequences were merged to remove PCR and sequencing errors. To assign V, D and J gene segments, CDR3 sequences were aligned to IMGT reference sequences. For a sequence to be retained, a match of at least six nucleotides to both a V gene segment and a J gene segment was required. Rearrangements were called productive when the CDR3 lacked stop codons and stayed in frame with V and J; all others were non-productive. CDR3 was defined according to IMGT convention as the region running from the second conserved V-encoded cysteine to the conserved J-encoded phenylalanine. In an earlier analysis of around 640 of the donors, sequences lacking an unambiguous match to a single V gene segment were excluded. In an earlier analysis of several hundred of the donors, V segments were called functional above 56.7% productive rearrangements and were called segregating when the between-donor standard deviation exceeded 5%. A statistical classification framework was developed to diagnose cytomegalovirus status using the catalog of TCR beta chain sequences. A later analysis assigned V and J genes by comparing TCR nucleotide sequences with IMGT/GENE-DB human TR gene sequences. The TCRdist pipeline was used in a later analysis to assign CDR3 sequences and most-parsimonious VDJ recombination scenarios. In a later analysis, every TCR beta chain was defined by the combination of its CDR3 amino acid sequence and its V-gene family, and reads without a unique V-gene family were dropped. In a later analysis, 500 to 700 highly shared, low-generation-probability nucleotide sequences were removed to address suspected cross-contamination and a sequencing artifact. A later analysis calculated a clonal expansion index for each public chain from normalized within-repertoire ranks of inferred template counts. In a later analysis, generation probabilities were computed with a VDJ recombination model fitted to out-of-frame rearrangements, and the resulting probabilities were checked against IGoR. A later analysis scored TCR-TCR, TCR-HLA and TCR-CMV co-occurrence with hypergeometric tests, applying a repertoire-size bias correction to TCR pairs. False discovery rates were estimated in a later analysis by permuting HLA or CMV assignments 20 times. A later analysis grouped co-occurring TCRs with DBSCAN, adding TCRdist sequence similarity when clustering within HLA-allele-positive subsets. Co-occurrence clustering excluded repertoires with fewer than 30,000 or more than 120,000 public chains, plus five with anomalous nucleotide sharing. This is the immuneACCESS table as TCRdb keeps it, with only in-frame sequences that have V and J called. A part of the clones is gone; compared with another copy, unresolved V genes explain less than half, and the rest is unexplained. That table gives V, J and clone size, and the DNA gave D and trimming. The sample includes around 79,000 clones, with roughly two thirds observed a single time. The ten largest clones represent 15% to 20% of the sample.

The sequencing input was PBMCs. The V and J segments used are TRBV4-3 and TRBJ2-7, with no confident D gene call. The TCR was taken from a woman aged 40 to 50 in good health and CMV-seropositive. CDR3 loop: CASSPDAICEQYF. The DNA reads TGCGCCAGCAGCCCAGACGCGATTTGCGAGCAGTACTTC.